The 21 T cell receptor beta chains given below trace back to one sample, sequenced in a study of T-cell memory formation after mild COVID-19. MiXCR, applied by TCRdb to the 5' RACE reads, yields one record per CDR3 protein. Found here are some 150,000 distinct CDR3 sequences, approximately 25% of them singletons; the top ten hold around a quarter. The sequenced sample consisted of PBMCs or a T cell subset sorted from them (not recorded which). The receptors derive from an adult woman who had mild COVID-19 (a few samples of this study predate the infection). Cell type and time point are not known.

This clonotype was picked up a small number of times. V usage is TRBV30 and J usage is TRBJ1-1; D gene unclear. This CDR3 region has 13 residues. V dropped 4 bases and J dropped 0 bases, with 9 bases sitting between them. The V gene's germline CDR1 is GTSNPN and CDR2 SVGIG (reference sequence). CDR3 coding DNA: TGTGCCTGGACCCGGACCGTGAACACTGAAGCTTTCTTT. It yields the protein CAWTRTVNTEAFF.

This clonotype was recorded at least ten times. This chain joins TRBV7-3 and TRBJ1-5; TRBD1 might be the D (5 bases). CDR1 and CDR2 from the germline V gene are SGHTA and FQGTGA. V was cut by 5 bases and J by 3 bases, with 14 bases left in between. The CDR3 sequence is 15 residues long. CDR3 residues: CASSGGVAPNQPQHF. The CDR3 DNA sequence: TGTGCCAGCAGCGGGGGGGTAGCTCCCAATCAGCCCCAGCATTTT.

A few counts support this clonotype. This chain links TRBV15 with TRBJ2-1; 11 bases agree with TRBD2. The ends lost 5 bases at V and 0 bases at J; junction bases unmatched: 9. Germline loops: CDR1 LNHNV, CDR2 YYDKDF (reference sequence). CDR3 length: 18 residues. CDR3 sequence: CATSGGTSGERSYNEQFF. In nucleotides, the CDR3 is TGTGCCACCAGCGGGGGGACTAGCGGTGAACGCTCCTACAATGAGCAGTTCTTC.

In its sample, this clonotype was seen many times. V is TRBV6-2 or TRBV6-3 and J is TRBJ2-7, with D hard to call. This CDR3 comprises 13 residues. Germline V gives CDR1 MNHEY, CDR2 SVGEGT. V dropped 2 bases and J dropped 1 base, with 6 bases sitting between them. In DNA form, the CDR3 reads TGTGCCAGCAGTTACGGGATGTCCTACGAGCAGTACTTC. It translates to CASSYGMSYEQYF.

This clonotype was detected only a few times. V and J are TRBV14 and TRBJ1-1; no clear D. Germline CDR1 reads SGHDN; CDR2 reads FVKESK. V was cut by 4 bases and J by 4 bases, with 13 bases left in between. The CDR3 extends over 14 amino acids. The CDR3 sequence is CASSPTRVGTEAFF. DNA of the CDR3: TGTGCCAGCAGCCCCACGAGGGTAGGCACTGAAGCTTTCTTT.

This clonotype was counted only a few times. CDR3 DNA: TGTGCCAGCAGCTCCGCCACAGGGGGGGACTATGGCTACACCTTC. Protein product: CASSSATGGDYGYTF. This sequence joins TRBV7-9 and TRBJ1-2, with 8 bases identical to TRBD1. The CDR3 length is 15 residues. The ends lost 4 bases at V and 3 bases at J; junction bases unmatched: 7. Germline assignment: CDR1 SEHNR and CDR2 FQNEAQ (reference sequence).

The V gene is TRBV12-3 or TRBV12-4, the J gene TRBJ2-7; possibly TRBD1 for D (8 bases). This CDR3 region has 15 residues. V was cut by 7 bases and J by 5 bases, with 21 bases left in between. The CDR3 bases are TGTGCCAGCACCACCCTACAGGGGGGGGACAACGAGCAGTACTTC. Amino acid sequence: CASTTLQGGDNEQYF.

This chain uses TRBV20-1 with TRBJ2-7; D is unclear. This CDR3 region has 12 residues. Germline V gene sequence: CDR1 DFQATT, CDR2 SNEGSKA (reference sequence). V was shortened by 0 bases and J by 6 bases, with 9 bases between the two germline ends. The CDR3 protein is CSARETSPEQYF. For the CDR3, the DNA is TGCAGTGCTAGAGAGACGAGTCCCGAGCAGTACTTC.

The chain carries TRBV6-2 or TRBV6-3 and TRBJ1-1, with D perhaps TRBD1 (5 bases). Germline CDR1 is MNHEY and CDR2 is SVGEGT. This CDR3 has 13 residues. Deletions cut 5 bases from V and 5 bases from J, with 12 bases between. CDR3 protein: CASSHPEGTEAFF. As DNA, the CDR3 is TGTGCCAGCAGTCACCCGGAGGGGACTGAAGCTTTCTTT.

This rearrangement joins TRBV29-1 to TRBJ2-2; D possibly matches TRBD1 or TRBD2 (6 bases each). V gave up 5 bases and J gave up 6 bases, with 10 bases separating them. Per germline, CDR1 SQVTM and CDR2 ANQGSEA. This CDR3 has 12 amino acids. CDR3: CSVSEGAGELFF. As DNA, the CDR3 is TGCAGCGTTTCGGAGGGGGCCGGGGAGCTGTTTTTT.

This clonotype was counted a single time. The V gene is TRBV24-1, the J gene TRBJ2-2; D is unclear. The germline V gene encodes CDR1 KGHDR and CDR2 SFDVKD. The V end lost 2 bases, the J end lost 0 bases, and 6 bases lay between the germline ends. The CDR3 length is 15 residues. As DNA, the CDR3 is TGTGCCACCAGTGATTGGTCCGCGAACACCGGGGAGCTGTTTTTT. It yields the protein CATSDWSANTGELFF.

V usage is TRBV6-6 and J usage is TRBJ1-4; D not certain. V was trimmed by 6 bases and J by 7 bases, leaving 9 bases between them. The germline gives CDR1 MNHNY, CDR2 SVGAGI (reference sequence). CDR3 length equals 12 residues. CDR3 DNA: TGTGCCAGCAGCCCGGGCCTTGAAAAACTGTTTTTT. Encoded protein: CASSPGLEKLFF.

This chain joins TRBV6-5 and TRBJ1-1; D might be TRBD1 (6 bases). This CDR3 region has 12 residues. Germline CDR1 reads MNHEY; CDR2 reads SVGAGI. Trimming removed 2 bases from V and 10 bases from J, with 11 bases in between. CDR3 amino acids: CASSYPRGRAFF. CDR3 DNA sequence: TGTGCCAGCAGTTACCCCAGGGGTCGAGCTTTCTTT.

The chain carries TRBV13 and TRBJ2-1; no reliable D call. Germline V CDR1 and CDR2: PRHDT, FYEKMQ (reference sequence). The CDR3 is 13 amino acids. V was pared by 5 bases and J by 9 bases, with 14 bases between. CDR3 protein: CASSPPPTVEQFF. The CDR3 nucleotides read TGTGCCAGCAGCCCACCCCCGACTGTTGAGCAGTTCTTC.

V is TRBV12-3 or TRBV12-4 and J is TRBJ2-7; perhaps TRBD2 as D (6 bases). Deletions cut 0 bases from V and 3 bases from J, with 9 bases between. The CDR3 has 14 residues. CDR3 protein: CASSLAAGYYEQYF. CDR3 coding DNA: TGTGCCAGCAGTTTAGCGGCGGGATACTACGAGCAGTACTTC.

V gene TRBV10-3 combines with J gene TRBJ1-1; unclear D gene. Between the trimmed V and J ends, which lost 5 bases and 1 base, there was a span of 5 bases. The CDR3 contains 12 residues. The germline V gene has CDR1 ENHRY and CDR2 SYGVKD. CDR3 residues: CAISPGNTEAFF. The CDR3 DNA follows: TGTGCCATCAGTCCCGGGAACACTGAAGCTTTCTTT.

This clonotype was seen more than once but under ten times. The chain has TRBV4-2 and TRBJ2-1, with 10 bases identical to TRBD2. Germline CDR1 is LGHNA and CDR2 is YNFKEQ. V was clipped by 1 base and J by 9 bases; unmatched bases: 9. The CDR3 runs 16 residues. CDR3 sequence (DNA): TGTGCCAGCAGCCAAGCCGGACTAGCGGAGGGGAGTGAGCAGTTCTTC. Its protein product is CASSQAGLAEGSEQFF.

V is TRBV13 and J is TRBJ2-5, with 14 bases that match TRBD2. V lost 5 bases, J lost 4 bases, and 3 bases stayed unmatched. This CDR3 has 15 residues. Germline values: CDR1 PRHDT, CDR2 FYEKMQ (reference sequence). CDR3 region: CASSVGLAGGETQYF. The CDR3 DNA is TGTGCCAGCAGCGTCGGACTAGCGGGGGGAGAGACCCAGTACTTC.

At least ten counts were recorded for this clonotype. The chain uses TRBV5-1 and TRBJ1-1, with a tentative D call TRBD1 (5 bases). The CDR3 contains 12 residues. Germline-derived CDR1 and CDR2 are SGHRS and YFSETQ. Trimming removed 2 bases from V and 7 bases from J, with 9 bases in between. The CDR3 loop reads CASSFGTDEAFF. Here the CDR3 DNA reads TGCGCCAGCAGCTTTGGGACGGATGAAGCTTTCTTT.

This chain links TRBV24-1 with TRBJ1-1; TRBD1 is a possible D gene (6 bases). Germline CDR1 is KGHDR and CDR2 is SFDVKD. CDR3 length: 12 amino acids. V gave up 7 bases and J gave up 7 bases, with 12 bases separating them. The CDR3 sequence is CATRGQSFEAFF. The CDR3, as DNA: TGTGCCACCAGAGGACAGTCCTTTGAAGCTTTCTTT.

This rearrangement joins TRBV29-1 to TRBJ2-1; D gene unclear. Trimming stripped 3 bases from V and 10 bases from J, with 28 bases between. Germline V gene data show CDR1 as SQVTM and CDR2 as ANQGSEA. The CDR3 spans 17 residues. DNA of the CDR3: TGCAGCGTTGATGGGGTAGGATCAGTATCGACCACCTGGGAGCAGTTCTTC. It is translated as CSVDGVGSVSTTWEQFF.